Each of the 21 T cell receptor beta chains below was sequenced from the same sample in a study of CD8+ T cells in alopecia areata. The sequencing template was cDNA reverse transcribed from extracted RNA. Sequencing used immunoSEQ multiplex PCR; TCRdb keeps in-frame clones, though not all of them. The repertoire holds approximately 91,000 clones, with about 45% as singletons. The specimen sequenced was CD4+ T cells sorted from blood. These receptors all come from a human donor with alopecia areata.

This CDR3 reads CSVQLVMNTEAFF. The CDR3 region has the DNA TGCAGCGTACAGTTAGTCATGAACACTGAAGCTTTCTTT. This chain connects TRBV29-1 to TRBJ1-1; D gene ambiguous. This CDR3 comprises 13 residues. Germline loops: CDR1 SQVTM, CDR2 ANQGSEA. Trimming pared 6 bases from V and 0 bases from J, leaving 11 bases between.

This clone was counted only a few times. The chain links TRBV5-1 to TRBJ2-5; a possible D gene is TRBD2 (5 bases). The V gene lost 2 bases and the J gene lost 5 bases, with 13 bases spanning the gap. CDR3 length: 14 amino acids. The germline V gene encodes CDR1 SGHRS and CDR2 YFSETQ. CDR3 nucleotides: TGCGCCAGCAGCTTTCCTAGCCGGGGTGAGACCCAGTACTTC. This encodes CASSFPSRGETQYF.

The chain has TRBV5-6 and TRBJ1-1, with D possibly being TRBD1 (5 bases). Trimming left V 4 bases short and J 2 bases short, with 9 bases between. Germline V gene lookup returns CDR1 SGHDT and CDR2 YYEEEE. There are 13 residues in the CDR3. CDR3 amino acids: CASSLTGNTEAFF. CDR3 DNA: TGTGCCAGCAGCCTAACAGGTAACACTGAAGCTTTCTTT.

The chain carries TRBV11-2 and TRBJ2-3, with 8 bases lining up with TRBD2. The J segment lost 2 bases and the V segment lost 4 bases, leaving 8 bases of the junction unmatched. The CDR3 covers 16 residues. CDR1 is SGHAT and CDR2 is FQNNGV in the germline V gene. The CDR3 sequence: CASSYRTSPVTDTQYF. DNA for the CDR3: TGTGCCAGCAGCTACCGGACTAGCCCCGTCACAGATACGCAGTATTTT.

This clone was detected a few times. The chain employs TRBV30 and TRBJ2-7; TRBD2 might be the D (6 bases). Trimming shortened V by 5 bases and J by 3 bases, and 11 bases separated the two germline ends. The CDR3 spans 12 residues. Germline CDR1 and CDR2: GTSNPN and SVGIG (reference sequence). The CDR3 DNA is TGTGCCTGGGGCCGGGACTTCTACGAGCAGTACTTC. It yields the protein CAWGRDFYEQYF.

The chain employs TRBV2 and TRBJ2-1; no clear D gene. This CDR3 is built from 15 residues. V was cut by 4 bases and J by 10 bases, with 20 bases left in between. The germline CDR1 and CDR2 sequences are SNHLY and FYNNEI. CDR3 loop: CASSVGGLSTIEQFF. In DNA form, the CDR3 reads TGTGCCAGCAGTGTTGGTGGTTTGTCCACAATCGAGCAGTTCTTC.

J is TRBJ2-2 and V is TRBV7-8; D is possibly TRBD2 (6 bases). The germline V gene encodes CDR1 SGHVS and CDR2 FQNEAQ. This CDR3 is 15 amino acids long. Trimming removed 5 bases at V and 0 bases at J, with 10 bases between. The chain's CDR3 is CASSLPGANTGELFF. The CDR3 DNA reads as TGTGCCAGCAGCCTCCCGGGAGCGAACACCGGGGAGCTGTTTTTT.

This chain uses TRBV12-5 with TRBJ2-5; D call uncertain. Per germline, CDR1 LGHNT and CDR2 FRNRAP. Trimming took 0 bases from V and 7 from J, leaving 15 bases between them. The CDR3 spans 15 residues. The CDR3 DNA reads TGTGCTAGTGGTTTGGTACTACAAGGGCTGGGGACCCAGTACTTC. Translating gives CASGLVLQGLGTQYF.

The chain's CDR3 is CASSQAPLVIYNEQFF. CDR3 nucleotide sequence: TGCGCCAGCAGCCAAGCTCCCTTAGTAATCTACAATGAGCAGTTCTTC. The chain uses TRBV4-1 and TRBJ2-1; D gene unclear. Trimming removed 1 base from V and 3 bases from J, with 13 bases in between. The germline gives CDR1 MGHRA, CDR2 YSYEKL. The CDR3 has 16 residues.

This clone was seen a few times. The rearrangement uses TRBV7-2 and TRBJ2-7; 8 bases align to TRBD2. J lost 6 bases, V lost 5 bases, and 15 bases had no gene match. Germline assignment: CDR1 SGHTA and CDR2 FQGNSA. This CDR3 region has 16 residues. The CDR3 sequence: CASSQRPGLEHGEQYF. CDR3 coding DNA: TGTGCCAGCAGCCAGCGGCCGGGACTAGAACATGGCGAGCAGTACTTC.

The table lists this clone with a count of one. The chain carries TRBV23-1 and TRBJ2-2; tentatively, D is TRBD1 or TRBD2 (5 bases each). TRBV23-1 is labeled an ORF, and its function is uncertain. V was shortened by 1 base and J by 4 bases, with 19 bases between the two germline ends. This CDR3 has 18 residues. CDR3 amino acids: CASSQLGRGRRATGELFF. In DNA form, the CDR3 reads TGCGCCAGCAGTCAATTAGGAAGGGGCAGGCGGGCCACCGGGGAGCTGTTTTTT.

CDR3 sequence reads: CAWSKAYGYTF. The CDR3 nucleotides read TGTGCCTGGAGTAAGGCCTATGGCTACACCTTC. The chain combines TRBV30 with TRBJ1-2; D ambiguous. The length of the CDR3 is 11 residues. V dropped 2 bases and J dropped 4 bases, with 5 bases sitting between them. Per germline, CDR1 GTSNPN and CDR2 SVGIG (reference sequence).

The V gene is TRBV30, the J gene TRBJ2-1; D perhaps matches TRBD1 (5 bases). In germline, CDR1 is GTSNPN, CDR2 SVGIG (reference sequence). With 3 bases removed from V and 0 bases from J, the gap between germline ends came to 21 bases. This CDR3 has 18 amino acids. CDR3 amino acids: CAWRELFRGGSSYNEQFF. DNA for the CDR3: TGTGCCTGGAGGGAATTGTTTAGGGGCGGAAGCTCCTACAATGAGCAGTTCTTC.

The V call is TRBV30, the J call TRBJ1-5; D is ambiguous. V was shortened by 6 bases and J by 1 base, with 10 bases between the two germline ends. Per germline, CDR1 GTSNPN and CDR2 SVGIG (reference sequence). The CDR3 totals 13 residues. CDR3 in amino acids: CACNEQSNQPQHF. The CDR3 DNA reads TGTGCCTGCAATGAACAGAGCAATCAGCCCCAGCATTTT.

The J gene is TRBJ2-1, the V gene TRBV30; TRBD1 might be the D (6 bases). Germline CDR1 reads GTSNPN; CDR2 reads SVGIG (reference sequence). Trimming took off 0 bases at V and 10 bases at J, with 13 bases between the two ends. CDR3 length: 13 residues. CDR3 nucleotide sequence: TGTGCCTGGAGTGTGGTACTCACAGGGGAGCAGTTCTTC. Protein product: CAWSVVLTGEQFF.

Concerning this clone itself: In the same sample, other DNA sequences code for this CDR3. The V call is TRBV29-1, the J call TRBJ2-3; no firm D call. The CDR3 is 11 amino acids. V was pared by 6 bases and J by 1 base, with 5 bases between. Germline V gene data show CDR1 as SQVTM and CDR2 as ANQGSEA. The DNA of the CDR3 is TGCAGCGTCGCCGGCACAGATACGCAGTATTTT. This translates into CSVAGTDTQYF.

This clone appeared a single time. This CDR3 is CASSPRTSVKETQYF. As DNA, the CDR3 is TGCGCCAGCAGTCCCCGGACTAGCGTTAAAGAGACCCAGTACTTC. The genes are TRBV23-1 and TRBJ2-5, with 9 positions matching TRBD2. TRBV23-1 belongs to the ORF category, with a function that is uncertain. This CDR3 has 15 residues. Trimming at V came to 4 bases and at J to 3 bases, leaving 6 bases not matched to a gene.

The chain joins TRBV2 to TRBJ1-1, with no clear D. The CDR3 consists of 13 residues. Trimming shortened V by 4 bases and J by 7 bases, and 13 bases separated the two germline ends. The germline CDR1 and CDR2 sequences are SNHLY and FYNNEI. The CDR3 is CASSVRLDVEAFF. The CDR3 DNA is TGTGCCAGCAGTGTCCGTCTGGATGTTGAAGCTTTCTTT.

V is TRBV2 and J is TRBJ2-6; the D gene is possibly TRBD2 (6 bases). Germline V lookup: CDR1 SNHLY, CDR2 FYNNEI. This CDR3 is built from 16 residues. Between the trimmed V and J ends, which lost 4 bases and 0 bases, there was a span of 10 bases. In DNA, the CDR3 is TGTGCCAGCAGTGTGCGGGGTGTCTCTGGGGCCAACGTCCTGACTTTC. It yields the protein CASSVRGVSGANVLTF.

The chain has TRBV29-1 and TRBJ2-7; D possibly corresponds to TRBD1 (6 bases). This CDR3 comprises 15 residues. Trimming removed 6 bases at V and 2 bases at J, with 20 bases between. The germline gives CDR1 SQVTM, CDR2 ANQGSEA. DNA for the CDR3: TGCAGCGTCGAACTTCGGGACACTCCTACCTACGAGCAGTACTTC. Translated, it gives CSVELRDTPTYEQYF.

This clone was counted between two and nine times. The J gene is TRBJ2-7, the V gene TRBV28; 10 bases fit TRBD2. The CDR3 loop spans 14 amino acids. V shed 5 bases, J shed 4 bases, and the junction held 5 bases outside the gene matches. Germline-derived CDR1 and CDR2 are MDHEN and SYDVKM. In DNA form, the CDR3 reads TGTGCCAGCAGTAAAGCGGGAGGGCCGTACGAGCAGTACTTC. Its translation: CASSKAGGPYEQYF.